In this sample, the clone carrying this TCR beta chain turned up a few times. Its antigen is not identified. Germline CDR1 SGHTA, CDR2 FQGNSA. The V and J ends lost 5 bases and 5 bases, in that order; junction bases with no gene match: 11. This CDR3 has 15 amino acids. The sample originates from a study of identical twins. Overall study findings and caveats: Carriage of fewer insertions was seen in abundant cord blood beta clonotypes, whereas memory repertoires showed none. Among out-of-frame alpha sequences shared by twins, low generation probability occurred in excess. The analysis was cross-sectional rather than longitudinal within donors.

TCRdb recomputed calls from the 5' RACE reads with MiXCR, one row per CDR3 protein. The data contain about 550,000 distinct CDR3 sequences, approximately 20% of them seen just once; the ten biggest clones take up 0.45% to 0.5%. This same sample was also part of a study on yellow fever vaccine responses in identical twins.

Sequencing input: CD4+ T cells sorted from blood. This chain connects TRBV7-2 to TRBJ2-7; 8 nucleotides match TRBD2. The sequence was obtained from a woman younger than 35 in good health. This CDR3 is CASSRISGSSHEQYF. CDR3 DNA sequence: TGTGCCAGCAGCCGAATCAGCGGGAGTTCCCACGAGCAGTACTTC.